This TCR beta chain was recorded in a study of T cell responses to AZD1222 COVID-19 vaccine. On the study more broadly: Recipients boosted at about 4 weeks or about 12 weeks are pooled.

CDR1 is LNHNV and CDR2 is YYDKDF in the germline V gene (reference sequence). V trimming: 0 bases; J trimming: 6 bases; junction bases outside the gene matches: 7. The length of the CDR3 is 15 residues. Some clones are missing from TCRdb's copy, which holds only in-frame ones; the method was immunoSEQ multiplex PCR. The sample includes 95,000 to 130,000 clones, roughly 88% seen only once; the top ten take about 8.8%. General study findings and limits: Distributed over spike, vaccine-associated CD4 TCRs predominated at 160-218 and 743-854. In all cases, repertoires were sampled only after the peak T cell response. Clonal diversity was possibly underestimated, and white British individuals and females predominated among donors.

A word on this clone: What it binds is unknown.

The sequenced sample was peripheral blood, obtained on day 0 of AZD1222 vaccination. The TCR comes from an adult in good health. The chain has TRBV15 and TRBJ1-2, with 7 nucleotides matching TRBD1. The CDR3: CATSRDKQGNDGYTF. CDR3 DNA: TGTGCCACCAGCAGAGATAAACAGGGGAATGATGGCTACACCTTC.